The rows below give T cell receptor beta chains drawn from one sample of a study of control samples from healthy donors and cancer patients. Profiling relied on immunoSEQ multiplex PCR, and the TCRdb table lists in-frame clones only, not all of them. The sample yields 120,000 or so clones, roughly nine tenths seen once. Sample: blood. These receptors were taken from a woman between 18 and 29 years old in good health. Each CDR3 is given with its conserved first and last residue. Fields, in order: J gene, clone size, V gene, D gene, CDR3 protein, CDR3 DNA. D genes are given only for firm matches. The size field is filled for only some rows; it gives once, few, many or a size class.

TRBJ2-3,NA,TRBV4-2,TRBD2,CASSQGTSATDTQYF,TGTGCCAGCAGCCAGGGGACTAGCGCGACAGATACGCAGTATTTT
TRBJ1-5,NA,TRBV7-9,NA,CASSLAGYNQPQHF,TGTGCCAGCAGCTTAGCGGGATACAATCAGCCCCAGCATTTT
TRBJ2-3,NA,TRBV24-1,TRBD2,CATSDLRGLAGSTDTQYF,TGTGCCACCAGTGATTTGCGCGGACTAGCGGGAAGCACAGATACGCAGTATTTT
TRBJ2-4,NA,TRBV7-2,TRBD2,CASSLAPAGGYIQYF,TGTGCCAGCAGCTTAGCCCCAGCGGGGGGCTACATTCAGTACTTC
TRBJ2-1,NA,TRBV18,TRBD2,CASSPWTSGGNEQFF,TGTGCCAGCTCACCTTGGACTAGCGGGGGGAATGAGCAGTTCTTC
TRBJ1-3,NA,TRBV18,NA,CASSHVGQLSGNTIYF,TGTGCCAGCTCACACGTTGGCCAGTTATCTGGAAACACCATATATTTT
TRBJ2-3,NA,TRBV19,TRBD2,CASSIAPNGLASSDTQYF,TGTGCCAGTAGTATAGCTCCGAACGGACTAGCATCATCGGATACGCAGTATTTT
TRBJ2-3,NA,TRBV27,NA,CASSLSGHNTDTQYF,TGTGCCAGCAGTTTATCCGGGCATAACACAGATACGCAGTATTTT
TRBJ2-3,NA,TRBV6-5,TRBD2,CASSYGSGGSDTQYF,TGTGCCAGCAGTTACGGTAGCGGGGGGTCAGATACGCAGTATTTT
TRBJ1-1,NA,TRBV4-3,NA,CASSQDYKGWDNTEAFF,TGCGCCAGCAGCCAAGATTACAAGGGGTGGGACAACACTGAAGCTTTCTTT
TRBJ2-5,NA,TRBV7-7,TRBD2,CASSSSGGRETQYF,TGTGCCAGCAGCTCAAGCGGGGGCCGGGAGACCCAGTACTTC
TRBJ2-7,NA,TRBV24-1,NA,CATSGQQGTYEQYF,TGTGCCACCTCAGGACAGCAAGGGACCTACGAGCAGTACTTC
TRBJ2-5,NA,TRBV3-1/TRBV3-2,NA,CASSQDNTQYF,TGTGCCAGCAGCCAAGATAACACCCAGTACTTC
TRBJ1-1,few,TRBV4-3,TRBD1,CASSQGATGGTEAFF,TGCGCCAGCAGCCAAGGTGCGACAGGGGGCACTGAAGCTTTCTTT
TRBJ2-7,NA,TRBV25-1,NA,CASSEESRGALSYEQYF,TGTGCCAGCAGTGAGGAATCTCGAGGGGCACTCTCCTACGAGCAGTACTTC
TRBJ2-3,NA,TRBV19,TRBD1,CASQDRAPDTQYF,TGTGCCAGCCAGGACAGGGCCCCAGATACGCAGTATTTT
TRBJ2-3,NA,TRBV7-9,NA,CASSPDRSDTQYF,TGTGCCAGCAGCCCGGACCGTTCGGATACGCAGTATTTT
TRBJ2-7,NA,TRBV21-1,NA,CASSKFGSRRSYEQYF,TGTGCCAGCAGCAAATTTGGCTCGCGCCGGTCCTACGAGCAGTACTTC
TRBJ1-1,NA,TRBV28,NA,CASSKGTNTEAFF,TGTGCCAGCAGCAAGGGGACGAACACTGAAGCTTTCTTT
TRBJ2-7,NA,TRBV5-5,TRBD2,CASSLALGAGGLYEQYF,TGTGCCAGCAGCTTGGCCCTTGGAGCGGGAGGACTCTACGAGCAGTACTTC
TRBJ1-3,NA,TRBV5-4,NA,CASSTNRGNTIYF,TGTGCCAGCAGCACGAACAGGGGAAACACCATATATTTT
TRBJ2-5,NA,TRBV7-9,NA,CASSLSTGQETQYF,TGTGCCAGCAGCCTATCGACAGGCCAAGAGACCCAGTACTTC
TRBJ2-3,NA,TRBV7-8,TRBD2,CASSLLAGSSTDTQYF,TGTGCCAGCAGCTTACTAGCGGGGTCTAGCACAGATACGCAGTATTTT
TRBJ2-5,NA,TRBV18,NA,CASSPRPGGRETQYF,TGTGCCAGCTCACCCCGACCCGGGGGCCGAGAGACCCAGTACTTC
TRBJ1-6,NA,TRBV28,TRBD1,CASSAGQAGSPLHF,TGTGCCAGCAGTGCCGGACAGGCAGGCTCACCCCTCCACTTT
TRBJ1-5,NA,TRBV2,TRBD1,CASSAGGGNQPQHF,TGTGCCAGCAGTGCAGGGGGCGGCAATCAGCCCCAGCATTTT
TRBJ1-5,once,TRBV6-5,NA,CASGGVQPQHF,TGTGCCAGTGGTGGGGTCCAGCCCCAGCATTTT
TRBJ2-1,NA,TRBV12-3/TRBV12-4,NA,CASSQDRNEQFF,TGTGCCAGCAGTCAAGATCGGAATGAGCAGTTCTTC
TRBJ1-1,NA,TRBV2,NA,CASSDGPGATEAFF,TGTGCCAGCAGTGATGGTCCGGGCGCTACTGAAGCTTTCTTT